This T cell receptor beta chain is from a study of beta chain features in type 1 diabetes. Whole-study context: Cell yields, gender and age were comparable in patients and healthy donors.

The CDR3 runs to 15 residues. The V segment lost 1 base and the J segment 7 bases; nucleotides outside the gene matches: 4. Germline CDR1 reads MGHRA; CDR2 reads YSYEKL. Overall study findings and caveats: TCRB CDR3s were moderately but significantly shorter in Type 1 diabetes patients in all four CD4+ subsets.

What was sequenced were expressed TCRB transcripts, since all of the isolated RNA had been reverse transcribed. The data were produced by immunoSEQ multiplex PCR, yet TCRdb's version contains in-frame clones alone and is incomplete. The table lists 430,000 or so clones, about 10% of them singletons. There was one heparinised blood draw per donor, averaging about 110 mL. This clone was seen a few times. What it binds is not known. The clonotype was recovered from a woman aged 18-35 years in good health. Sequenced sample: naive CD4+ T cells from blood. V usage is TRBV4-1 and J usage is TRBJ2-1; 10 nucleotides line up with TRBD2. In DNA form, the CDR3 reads TGCGCCAGCAGCCAAGTAAGCGGGAGGGGGAATGAGCAGTTCTTC. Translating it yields CASSQVSGRGNEQFF.